The following is a T cell receptor (beta chain) sequence with its context. No cognate antigen has been identified for it. It has no much larger one-base neighbor in the sample; base qualities were not kept. In total, just over 650 healthy bone marrow donors made up the cohort. Cohort members were all nominally healthy when sampled, although unrecorded immune exposures were likely present. Of the 670 or so cohort members, around 310 had a positive CMV serostatus and about 360 had a negative one, while no CMV serostatus was recorded for the donor. Every donor gave a peripheral blood sample, and the peripheral blood mononuclear cells from that sample were used for TCR beta sequencing. Genomic DNA was extracted from the blood cell samples with the Qiagen DNeasy Blood Extraction Kit. Libraries were made using the immunoSEQ multiplex PCR assay. For the multiplex PCR, a mixture combining 60 forward primers for TCR Vbeta segments and 13 reverse primers for TCR Jbeta segments was used. A multiplex PCR assay on genomic DNA amplified the CDR3 region of rearranged TCR beta genes. Amplified TCR beta libraries were sequenced as 87-base-pair reads on the Illumina HiSeq System. Regarding the original processing steps: A later analysis tallied 75 million to 95 million unique TCR beta chains across the 660 or so repertoires, and about 12 million of those chains were shared by two or more donors. A nearest-neighbor algorithm error-corrected the raw reads and collapsed the reads into unique sequences, merging closely related sequences to remove PCR and sequencing errors. V, D and J gene segments were assigned by aligning CDR3 sequences to IMGT reference sequences. For a sequence to be retained, a match of at least six nucleotides to both a V gene segment and a J gene segment was required. A rearrangement counted as productive if the CDR3 had no stop codons and remained in frame with V and J, and every other rearrangement counted as non-productive. Following IMGT convention, CDR3 was defined as the stretch from the second conserved V-encoded cysteine to the conserved J-encoded phenylalanine. In an earlier analysis of 550 to 650 of the donors, sequences lacking an unambiguous match to a single V gene segment were excluded. In an earlier analysis of around 600 of the donors, V segments were called functional above 56.7% productive rearrangements and were called segregating when the between-donor standard deviation exceeded 5%. A statistical classification framework was built to diagnose cytomegalovirus status from the catalog of TCR beta chain sequences. V and J gene assignment, in a later analysis, came from comparing TCR nucleotide sequences with IMGT/GENE-DB human TR gene sequences. A later analysis assigned CDR3 sequences and most-parsimonious VDJ recombination scenarios with the TCRdist pipeline. A later analysis defined each TCR beta chain by its CDR3 amino acid sequence plus V-gene family, and excluded reads lacking a unique V-gene family. In a later analysis, 450 to 600 highly shared, low-generation-probability nucleotide sequences were removed to address suspected cross-contamination and a sequencing artifact. In a later analysis, a clonal expansion index was calculated for each public chain from normalized within-repertoire ranks of inferred template counts. In a later analysis, generation probabilities were computed with a VDJ recombination model fitted to out-of-frame rearrangements, and the resulting probabilities were checked against IGoR. In a later analysis, TCR-TCR, TCR-HLA and TCR-CMV co-occurrence was scored with hypergeometric tests, and a repertoire-size bias correction was applied to TCR pairs. A later analysis estimated false discovery rates by permuting HLA or CMV assignments 20 times. In a later analysis, co-occurring TCRs were grouped using DBSCAN, and TCRdist sequence similarity was added for clustering within HLA-allele-positive subsets. Repertoires with fewer than 30,000 or more than 120,000 public chains, plus five repertoires with anomalous nucleotide sharing, were excluded from co-occurrence clustering. Sourced from immuneACCESS, this table was stored by TCRdb with only in-frame sequences that have V and J called. A share of the clones is absent; for the studies checked, an unresolved V gene accounts for under half, and the remainder has no known explanation. V, J and clone size are those of that table, while D and trimming were read from the DNA. Present in this sample are some 130,000 clones, around 80% of which were seen just once. The ten largest account for about 4.3% of the sample.

This entry belongs to a study of cytomegalovirus exposure and HLA in healthy donors (dated by TCRdb to the late 2010s). Study-level background: An earlier analysis of several hundred of the donors reported 276 Gb of sequence data and 117 million unique TCR beta sequences obtained from about 170 million T cells. Roughly 300 gigabases of sequencing data and 80 million or so unique TCR sequences were included in an early release covering about 700 HLA-typed donors. Among the roughly 390 genotyped donors, roughly 80% belonged to the genetic ancestry cluster associated with self-reported Caucasian donors. The aim of the study was to test whether cataloging public T cell receptors could identify signatures of past pathogen exposure. The study profiled the T cell repertoires of more than 500 subjects by immunosequencing and related them to cytomegalovirus serostatus. Along with the roughly 710-subject first cohort, a separate validation cohort of some 130 different subjects was used. To predict cytomegalovirus infection status, the study brought together high-throughput TCR immunosequencing, statistical association of individual TCRs with disease status, and machine learning. A later analysis re-examined previously published TCR beta repertoires from more than 650 donors and added high-resolution HLA genotyping to investigate patterns of TCR occurrence. The later analysis used no new phenotypic data to find candidate immune exposures, relying instead on TCR beta sequences and their occurrence across donors. To decide whether each TCR beta V gene segment behaved as functional or pseudogenic, an earlier analysis of 587 of the donors relied on high-throughput TCR beta sequencing. Donor age, sex, ethnicity and CMV serostatus were collected together with the repertoire data. Genome-wide SNP genotypes for about 65% of the 666 donors were used in a later genetic analysis, which treated that subset as a discovery cohort. Every repertoire in the discovery cohort had been generated on one and the same sequencing platform. Both class I and class II loci were covered by HLA typing, at four-digit resolution. Typing coverage varied by locus: roughly 620-640 donors for A, B, C, DRB1 and DQB1; approximately 560 for DQA1; around 570 for DPA1; 450 to 480 for DPB1. Four or five DR-DQ haplotypes were handled as single units for association and clustering because linkage in the cohort was strong. Among some 410 genotyped donors of the cohort, an average of 235,054 unique TCR beta nucleotide sequences were sequenced per donor, about a sixth of them non-productive. The full study reports these points: According to a later genetic analysis, donors in an Asian-associated ancestry cluster had fewer N-insertions in productive TCRs than the roughly 700-donor mean. The study gave a list of 150 to 200 TCR beta chains associated with cytomegalovirus. The presence/absence analyses assumed that sequencing depth was roughly uniform across donors, and that assumption may not be true. For the cohort, immune exposure information was limited to CMV serostatus. The sequencing pipeline was judged likely to have produced a cluster of highly shared sequence variants as a technical artifact. Cytomegalovirus status was reported to be diagnosed by the classifier with high specificity and sensitivity in both the original and validation cohorts. Correlated functional status among segregating V segments might be attributable to linkage disequilibrium, but an unknown experimental factor could not be ruled out. In a later analysis, HLA-associated TCR beta chains were found to be more clonally expanded and to have lower generation probabilities than equally common non-associated chains. Broadly in line with IMGT annotations, most TCR beta V segments showed up in productive rearrangements about 87% or about 30% of the time in an earlier analysis of 450 to 750 of the donors. A later genetic analysis associated a missense DCLRE1C variant with V-gene and J-gene trimming of TCR beta chains, and an independent cohort replicated the association. The authors suggested that the approach could potentially be extended to other disease states and immunological phenotypes. Across donors, most TCR sequences were observed very rarely, whereas some public TCRs were present in many individuals. A later analysis found that TCR association rates varied across HLA loci, with DRB1 alleles showing the most associated TCRs and HLA-C alleles the fewest. A further reported finding was that TCR beta sequences accurately predicted the HLA-A and HLA-B alleles for most subjects in the first cohort. The cohort was sequenced for TCR beta chains only, and without alpha or paired-chain data the features that could be detected were limited. In a later analysis, several top co-occurrence clusters were reported to appear linked to parvovirus B19, influenza, CMV and Epstein-Barr virus. In vitro tests confirmed that three of the cytomegalovirus-associated TCR beta chains recognize cytomegalovirus antigens. HLA typing was unavailable for some donors at each locus, so association tests used only the typed subset. The earlier analysis of 587 of the donors excluded about 16 rarely observed V segments, including chromosome 9 orphons, because counts were too low. According to a later analysis, most CMV-associated TCR beta chains appeared to be HLA-restricted, and the HLA associations seemed to be driven largely by CMV exposure. Some IMGT-functional V segments, including TRBV6-2 and TRBV6-3, could not be told apart with the 87-base-pair reads, so those segments were excluded. When HLA alleles, especially DR and DQ, strongly co-occurred, attributing TCR associations to individual alleles was difficult. Specific HLA alleles were associated with 15,000 to 20,000 TCR beta sequences at a false discovery rate of 0.05 in a later analysis.

From the germline V gene, CDR1 is SQVTM and CDR2 is ANQGSEA. After removal of 0 bases from V and 8 bases from J, the junction retains 12 bases not matched to a gene. From its cysteine to its phenylalanine, the CDR3 spans 18 amino acids. The DNA shown is the 54-base CDR3, in frame from base 1. Recombination connected TRBV29-1 to TRBJ2-1, with 14 bases matching TRBD2. Input material: PBMCs. The origin of this receptor is a man aged 25 to 40 in good health. The DNA is TGCAGCGTTGAAGATTGGGGACAGGGGACTAGCGGGAGCGATGAGCAGTTCTTC. This is translated as CSVEDWGQGTSGSDEQFF.